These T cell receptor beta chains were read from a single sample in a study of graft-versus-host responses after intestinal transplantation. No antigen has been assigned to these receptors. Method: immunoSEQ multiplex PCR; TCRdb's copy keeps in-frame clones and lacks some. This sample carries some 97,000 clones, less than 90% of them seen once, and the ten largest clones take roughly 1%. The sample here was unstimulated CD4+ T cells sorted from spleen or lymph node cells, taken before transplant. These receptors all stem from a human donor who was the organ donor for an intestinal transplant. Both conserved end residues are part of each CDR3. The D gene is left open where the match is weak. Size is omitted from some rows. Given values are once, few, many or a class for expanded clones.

CDR3nt: TGTGCCATCAGCCCGGACATCTACGAGCAGTACTTC
CDR3aa: CAISPDIYEQYF
abundance: NA
d_gene: NA
j_gene: TRBJ2-7
v_gene: TRBV10-3

CDR3nt: TGTGCCAGCAGCCTTCTAGGGGGGGTTGATGGTGAAAAACTGTTTTTT
CDR3aa: CASSLLGGVDGEKLFF
abundance: NA
d_gene: NA
j_gene: TRBJ1-4
v_gene: TRBV7-6

CDR3nt: TGCAGCGTCTCTAGCGGCCTAGGTTACGAGCAGTACTTC
CDR3aa: CSVSSGLGYEQYF
abundance: NA
d_gene: TRBD2
j_gene: TRBJ2-7
v_gene: TRBV29-1

CDR3nt: TGTGCCAGCACGATCGCGGGGGGGCCTAGCTACGAGCAGTACTTC
CDR3aa: CASTIAGGPSYEQYF
abundance: NA
d_gene: TRBD2
j_gene: TRBJ2-7
v_gene: TRBV28

CDR3nt: TGCGCCAGCAGCTTCAGGGAGAACACTGAAGCTTTCTTT
CDR3aa: CASSFRENTEAFF
abundance: once
d_gene: NA
j_gene: TRBJ1-1
v_gene: TRBV5-1

CDR3nt: TGTGCCTGGAGTTTTGGACAGGGTGTTAACTATGGCTACACCTTC
CDR3aa: CAWSFGQGVNYGYTF
abundance: once
d_gene: TRBD1
j_gene: TRBJ1-2
v_gene: TRBV30

CDR3nt: TGTGCCAGCAGCCACCGACAGGGACTCTTCTCTGGGGCCAACGTCCTGACTTTC
CDR3aa: CASSHRQGLFSGANVLTF
abundance: once
d_gene: NA
j_gene: TRBJ2-6
v_gene: TRBV2

CDR3nt: TGTGCCAGCAGCTTGACCCCCAATCAGCCCCAGCATTTT
CDR3aa: CASSLTPNQPQHF
abundance: NA
d_gene: NA
j_gene: TRBJ1-5
v_gene: TRBV5-6

CDR3nt: TGCGCCAGCAGCTTGGAAGTCAGGGGGATGACTAATGAAAAACTGTTTTTT
CDR3aa: CASSLEVRGMTNEKLFF
abundance: NA
d_gene: TRBD1
j_gene: TRBJ1-4
v_gene: TRBV5-1

CDR3nt: TGCAGTGCCTCGCCCGTGTTGGAGCAGTACTTC
CDR3aa: CSASPVLEQYF
abundance: NA
d_gene: NA
j_gene: TRBJ2-7
v_gene: TRBV20-1

CDR3nt: TGTGCCAGCGATCGCGGGACAGGGGGCACCGTACTGCCCCAGCATTTT
CDR3aa: CASDRGTGGTVLPQHF
abundance: NA
d_gene: TRBD1
j_gene: TRBJ1-5
v_gene: TRBV19

CDR3nt: TGTGCCAGCAGCTTATTTGTGGGCGCAGACGAAGCTTTCTTT
CDR3aa: CASSLFVGADEAFF
abundance: NA
d_gene: NA
j_gene: TRBJ1-1
v_gene: TRBV7-2

CDR3nt: TGTGCCAGCAGCCGCGCCGATATGAGGATTCCGGATGGCTACACCTTC
CDR3aa: CASSRADMRIPDGYTF
abundance: NA
d_gene: NA
j_gene: TRBJ1-2
v_gene: TRBV5-6

CDR3nt: TGTGCCACGCAGAATGTGGGATCAGCCTACGAGCAGTACTTC
CDR3aa: CATQNVGSAYEQYF
abundance: NA
d_gene: NA
j_gene: TRBJ2-7
v_gene: TRBV28

CDR3nt: TGTGCCAGCAGTGAAATCTGGGGACTCTCCTATGGCTACACCTTC
CDR3aa: CASSEIWGLSYGYTF
abundance: NA
d_gene: NA
j_gene: TRBJ1-2
v_gene: TRBV6-1

CDR3nt: TGTGCCAGTAGTGTCGTCTTCGGCAGGGTATTGGCCGGGGAGCTGTTTTTT
CDR3aa: CASSVVFGRVLAGELFF
abundance: few
d_gene: NA
j_gene: TRBJ2-2
v_gene: TRBV19

CDR3nt: TGTGCCAGCTCCGGATCCTACAATGAGCAGTTCTTC
CDR3aa: CASSGSYNEQFF
abundance: NA
d_gene: NA
j_gene: TRBJ2-1
v_gene: TRBV5-4

CDR3nt: TGCGCCAGCAGCTTGTATGAGACCCAGTACTTC
CDR3aa: CASSLYETQYF
abundance: NA
d_gene: NA
j_gene: TRBJ2-5
v_gene: TRBV5-1

CDR3nt: TGTGCCAGCAGTCAGTGGTTAGGGGGCGCGGAGACCCAGTACTTC
CDR3aa: CASSQWLGGAETQYF
abundance: NA
d_gene: TRBD1
j_gene: TRBJ2-5
v_gene: TRBV28

CDR3nt: TGTGCCAGCAGCCTAACAGGGAGGCAGCCCCAGCATTTT
CDR3aa: CASSLTGRQPQHF
abundance: few
d_gene: NA
j_gene: TRBJ1-5
v_gene: TRBV11-2

CDR3nt: TGTGCCAGCAGCTTAAGCGGACGAAGGACCGGGGAGCTGTTTTTT
CDR3aa: CASSLSGRRTGELFF
abundance: NA
d_gene: NA
j_gene: TRBJ2-2
v_gene: TRBV7-3

CDR3nt: TGTGCCAGCTCACACGGGACGGATCTCACTGAAGCTTTCTTT
CDR3aa: CASSHGTDLTEAFF
abundance: NA
d_gene: NA
j_gene: TRBJ1-1
v_gene: TRBV18

CDR3nt: TGTGCCAGCAGCCCCCGGGTATCCCTCGATACGCAGTATTTT
CDR3aa: CASSPRVSLDTQYF
abundance: once
d_gene: NA
j_gene: TRBJ2-3
v_gene: TRBV11-2

CDR3nt: TGCGCCAGCAGCTTGGTCTCCGGGGAGCTGTTTTTT
CDR3aa: CASSLVSGELFF
abundance: NA
d_gene: NA
j_gene: TRBJ2-2
v_gene: TRBV5-1

CDR3nt: TGTGCCAGCAGCCAAGAGGCAGTTACAGCTGAAGCTTTCTTT
CDR3aa: CASSQEAVTAEAFF
abundance: once
d_gene: NA
j_gene: TRBJ1-1
v_gene: TRBV4-2

CDR3nt: TGTGCCAGCAGTTTATACGGGACAGGCGGCGAGCAGTACTTC
CDR3aa: CASSLYGTGGEQYF
abundance: NA
d_gene: TRBD1
j_gene: TRBJ2-7
v_gene: TRBV27

CDR3nt: TGCGCCAGCAGCGGGGGAGCGACAGGTATTGTCACTGAAGCTTTCTTT
CDR3aa: CASSGGATGIVTEAFF
abundance: NA
d_gene: NA
j_gene: TRBJ1-1
v_gene: TRBV5-1

CDR3nt: TGTGCCAGCAGGGGGGCGAACACCGGGGAGCTGTTTTTT
CDR3aa: CASRGANTGELFF
abundance: NA
d_gene: NA
j_gene: TRBJ2-2
v_gene: TRBV6-5

CDR3nt: TGCGCCAGCAGATATGGGACTAGCGGGGGGGCCGCCGAGACCCAGTACTTC
CDR3aa: CASRYGTSGGAAETQYF
abundance: NA
d_gene: TRBD2
j_gene: TRBJ2-5
v_gene: TRBV5-1

CDR3nt: TGTGCCAGCTACGGAGCCCCGGGACGGCAGAACACTGAAGCTTTCTTT
CDR3aa: CASYGAPGRQNTEAFF
abundance: NA
d_gene: NA
j_gene: TRBJ1-1
v_gene: TRBV28

CDR3nt: TGTGCCAGCAGCGTCCTTCGGGACAGGGCCACCGGGGAGCTGTTTTTT
CDR3aa: CASSVLRDRATGELFF
abundance: NA
d_gene: TRBD1
j_gene: TRBJ2-2
v_gene: TRBV9

CDR3nt: TGTGCCAGCAGCTTAGTAGGGACAGGGATATCAGATACGCAGTATTTT
CDR3aa: CASSLVGTGISDTQYF
abundance: NA
d_gene: TRBD1
j_gene: TRBJ2-3
v_gene: TRBV11-2

CDR3nt: TGTGCCAGCAGCCTGGACAGGCTCGCTAATCAGCCCCAGCATTTT
CDR3aa: CASSLDRLANQPQHF
abundance: NA
d_gene: TRBD1
j_gene: TRBJ1-5
v_gene: TRBV6-5

CDR3nt: TGTGCCAGCAGCCGTACCGGGGAGCTGTTTTTT
CDR3aa: CASSRTGELFF
abundance: NA
d_gene: NA
j_gene: TRBJ2-2
v_gene: TRBV6-5

CDR3nt: TGTGCCAGCAGCTTAGGAATCGCTAATGAGCAGTTCTTC
CDR3aa: CASSLGIANEQFF
abundance: NA
d_gene: NA
j_gene: TRBJ2-1
v_gene: TRBV7-3

CDR3nt: TGTGCCAGCAGCCGGACAGGGGCGAACACTGAAGCTTTCTTT
CDR3aa: CASSRTGANTEAFF
abundance: NA
d_gene: TRBD1
j_gene: TRBJ1-1
v_gene: TRBV6-1

CDR3nt: TGTGCCAGCAGCTCGGGGACTAGCGGGGGGGCGGCAGATACGCAGTATTTT
CDR3aa: CASSSGTSGGAADTQYF
abundance: NA
d_gene: TRBD2
j_gene: TRBJ2-3
v_gene: TRBV7-8

CDR3nt: TGTGCCAGCAGTTATACAGGGTTCTCTGCCGAGCAGTACTTC
CDR3aa: CASSYTGFSAEQYF
abundance: NA
d_gene: NA
j_gene: TRBJ2-7
v_gene: TRBV6-6

CDR3nt: TGTGCCAGCGGAAGTTACCCCTACGAGCAGTACTTC
CDR3aa: CASGSYPYEQYF
abundance: NA
d_gene: NA
j_gene: TRBJ2-7
v_gene: TRBV6-5

CDR3nt: TGTGCCAGCAGCTTACAGGGGACGAACTCTAATTCACCCCTCCACTTT
CDR3aa: CASSLQGTNSNSPLHF
abundance: NA
d_gene: NA
j_gene: TRBJ1-6
v_gene: TRBV7-9

CDR3nt: TGCAGCGGGCGCTCCTACAATGAGCAGTTCTTC
CDR3aa: CSGRSYNEQFF
abundance: NA
d_gene: NA
j_gene: TRBJ2-1
v_gene: TRBV29-1

CDR3nt: TGTGCCAGCAGTCCAAAACCAGCTTTCGTCCCTAGCTACACCTTC
CDR3aa: CASSPKPAFVPSYTF
abundance: NA
d_gene: NA
j_gene: TRBJ1-2
v_gene: TRBV7-2

CDR3nt: TGTGCCAGCACGTTAGCGGGGGGGTGGACAGATACGCAGTATTTT
CDR3aa: CASTLAGGWTDTQYF
abundance: NA
d_gene: TRBD2
j_gene: TRBJ2-3
v_gene: TRBV11-2

CDR3nt: TGTGCCAGCAGCCGAAATACCAGGGGGTATGCTGAGCAGTTCTTC
CDR3aa: CASSRNTRGYAEQFF
abundance: NA
d_gene: TRBD1
j_gene: TRBJ2-1
v_gene: TRBV11-3

CDR3nt: TGTGCCAGCAGCTACGACAGCGACCCGGGGCAGCCCCAGCATTTT
CDR3aa: CASSYDSDPGQPQHF
abundance: once
d_gene: NA
j_gene: TRBJ1-5
v_gene: TRBV7-8

CDR3nt: TGCGCCAGCAGCCAAGAGTTTTTAGAGGTCGAGCGGGCAGCTTTCTTT
CDR3aa: CASSQEFLEVERAAFF
abundance: NA
d_gene: NA
j_gene: TRBJ1-1
v_gene: TRBV4-1

CDR3nt: TGTGCCAGCAGCCAAGGTGGGGCGGGGGGATACGAGCAGTACTTC
CDR3aa: CASSQGGAGGYEQYF
abundance: NA
d_gene: TRBD2
j_gene: TRBJ2-7
v_gene: TRBV4-2

CDR3nt: TGTGCCAGCCGACTCTTAACCGGACAGCTCGACCTAGCCAAAAACATTCAGTACTTC
CDR3aa: CASRLLTGQLDLAKNIQYF
abundance: NA
d_gene: NA
j_gene: TRBJ2-4
v_gene: TRBV5-5

CDR3nt: TGTGCCAGCGGTCCGACAGTGAACACTGAAGCTTTCTTT
CDR3aa: CASGPTVNTEAFF
abundance: NA
d_gene: NA
j_gene: TRBJ1-1
v_gene: TRBV7-3

CDR3nt: TGTGCCAGCAGCAAGTCGGGACTAGCGGGGCACAATGAGCAGTTCTTC
CDR3aa: CASSKSGLAGHNEQFF
abundance: NA
d_gene: TRBD2
j_gene: TRBJ2-1
v_gene: TRBV7-8

CDR3nt: TGTGCCAGCAGTTCGCCTAGCGGGGGGACCGGGGAGCTGTTTTTT
CDR3aa: CASSSPSGGTGELFF
abundance: NA
d_gene: TRBD2
j_gene: TRBJ2-2
v_gene: TRBV28

CDR3nt: TGTGCCAGCAGCGTAGACGACAGGGCTTATAATTCACCCCTCCACTTT
CDR3aa: CASSVDDRAYNSPLHF
abundance: NA
d_gene: TRBD1
j_gene: TRBJ1-6
v_gene: TRBV9

CDR3nt: TGTGCCAGCAGACGCGGACAAGATACGCAGTATTTT
CDR3aa: CASRRGQDTQYF
abundance: NA
d_gene: NA
j_gene: TRBJ2-3
v_gene: TRBV6-6